This TCR beta chain is drawn from a study of shared clonotypes between healthy human individuals. In the study overall: The cohort had two women and a few men, ages 18 to 49.

The method was immunoSEQ multiplex PCR; TCRdb's version includes in-frame clones alone and lacks a portion of them. The sample records around 2.1 million clones, around 93% being singletons. CD45RO negativity and positive selection for CCR7 defined naive CD8 cells, a population that excluded terminally differentiated effector memory CD45RA+ cells. In germline, CDR1 is SGHAT, CDR2 FQNNGV. J gave up 5 bases and V 2 bases, and 9 bases lay outside the gene matches. The CDR3 contains 15 residues. A word on this clone: Its specificity is not known.

Study conclusions and caveats: Tissue TCR repertoires likely differ from these blood-only repertoires. Among non-shared clonotypes, generation probabilities were lower than among those shared by all four donors. Rarefaction revealed incomplete sorted-subset sequencing despite large depth.

The receptor was isolated from a young man in good health. Some clones in this sample may be carry-over from other donors' samples. The chain recombines TRBV11-2 with TRBJ2-7; 7 bases line up with TRBD2. What was sequenced was naive CD8+ T cells from PBMCs. This CDR3 reads CASSLWGGIVDEQYF. DNA for the CDR3: TGTGCCAGCAGCTTATGGGGAGGGATTGTCGACGAGCAGTACTTC.